This TCR beta chain was identified during a study of T cells of healthy individuals. Germline values: CDR1 SNHLY, CDR2 FYNNEI. Trimming removed 8 bases at V and 7 bases at J, with 5 bases between. CDR3 length equals 10 residues. In this sample, this clonotype turned up a few times. From the 5' RACE reads, TCRdb called clonotypes with MiXCR, one entry per CDR3 protein. The sample yields under 70,000 distinct CDR3 sequences, roughly 14% seen once. The source is a human donor in good health. J is TRBJ2-2 and V is TRBV2; unclear D gene. The CDR3 loop reads CASFDGELFF. In DNA form, the CDR3 reads TGTGCCAGCTTTGACGGGGAGCTGTTTTTT.